This TCR beta chain is from a study of cytomegalovirus exposure and HLA in healthy donors. General observations from the study: Investigators reported 150 to 200 TCR beta chains as tied to cytomegalovirus. The authors assumed roughly uniform sequencing depth across donors for presence/absence analyses. Productive rates of about 87% or about 30% were seen for most TCR beta V segments in an earlier analysis. Per a later analysis, roughly 17,000 TCR beta sequences showed association with HLA alleles at 0.05 false discovery rate.

The PCR had 60 Vbeta and 13 Jbeta primers. Clones were sequenced by immunoSEQ multiplex PCR, and TCRdb holds only the in-frame ones, with some missing. The sample holds approximately 150,000 clones, 60% to 70% seen once. To note about this clone: Its antigen is not known.

The source is a woman in her sixties in good health and CMV-seropositive. Sequencing used PBMCs.

The CDR3 protein is CSVASRLGNTIYF. Here the CDR3 DNA reads TGCAGCGTTGCGAGCAGACTTGGAAACACCATATATTTT. V gene TRBV29-1 combines with J gene TRBJ1-3; no clear D gene. The CDR3 is 13 amino acids. Trimming took off 4 bases at V and 3 bases at J, with 10 bases between the two ends. Germline lookup yields CDR1 SQVTM and CDR2 ANQGSEA.